A single T cell receptor beta chain is shown here with its context. The same CDR3 is also encoded by other DNA sequences in this sample. The record originates from a study of blood T cell repertoires in COVID-19. On the study more broadly: PBMCs, B-cell-depleted T cells, or T cells were the source of the cDNA or gDNA that made up the material.

From germline, CDR1 is LNHDA and CDR2 SQIVND (reference sequence). This CDR3 region has 15 residues. Germline trimming cut 0 bases from V and 5 bases from J; bases unmatched to any gene: 3. In the source study's methods: Scientists estimated how many nucleated cells there were by amplifying reference gene primers. Profiling relied on immunoSEQ multiplex PCR, and the TCRdb table lists in-frame clones only, not all of them. V, J and clone size were drawn from that table, and D and trimming were deduced from the DNA. Altogether some 350,000 clones are present, around 91% being singletons, with the ten largest covering around 3.3%.

The material sequenced was peripheral blood. This TCR was sampled from a woman between 18 and 29 years old who had recovered from COVID-19. The chain has TRBV19 and TRBJ2-1; TRBD1 agrees at 8 bases. CDR3 in amino acids: CASSIDRGLDNEQFF. The CDR3 region has the DNA TGTGCCAGTAGTATAGACAGGGGGCTAGACAATGAGCAGTTCTTC. The complete variable domain, with remaining parts taken from reference TRBV19 and TRBJ2-1, reads DGGITQSPKYLFRKEGQNVTLSCEQNLNHDAMYWYRQDPGQGLRLIYYSQIVNDFQKGDIAEGYSVSREKKESFPLTVTSAQKNPTAFYLCASSIDRGLDNEQFFGPGTRLTVL.